Sequencing of this T cell receptor beta chain was carried out in a study of cytomegalovirus exposure and HLA in healthy donors. General study findings and limits: Reportedly, a later analysis found an Asian-associated ancestry cluster had fewer N-insertions than the approximately 700-donor mean. When presence/absence was analysed, sequencing depth was taken to be roughly uniform across donors. In vitro testing confirmed three CMV-associated chains as specific for CMV antigens. Overall, roughly 160 TCR beta chains were annotated as cytomegalovirus-associated.

Concerning this clone: Its antigen is as yet unknown.

This CDR3 has 11 amino acids. Germline CDR1 MDHEN, CDR2 SYDVKM. The V and J ends lost 4 bases and 3 bases respectively, with 3 bases between them. The PCR ran on 60 Vbeta and 13 Jbeta primers. Data came from immunoSEQ multiplex PCR; TCRdb stores just in-frame clones and leaves some out. This table holds about 160,000 clones, 82% found once. Sequenced: PBMCs. The V call is TRBV28, the J call TRBJ1-1; D unresolved. This TCR was sampled from a man aged 50 to 60 in good health and CMV-seropositive. The CDR3 DNA follows: TGTGCCAGCAGTTCCGACACTGAAGCTTTCTTT. Protein product: CASSSDTEAFF.